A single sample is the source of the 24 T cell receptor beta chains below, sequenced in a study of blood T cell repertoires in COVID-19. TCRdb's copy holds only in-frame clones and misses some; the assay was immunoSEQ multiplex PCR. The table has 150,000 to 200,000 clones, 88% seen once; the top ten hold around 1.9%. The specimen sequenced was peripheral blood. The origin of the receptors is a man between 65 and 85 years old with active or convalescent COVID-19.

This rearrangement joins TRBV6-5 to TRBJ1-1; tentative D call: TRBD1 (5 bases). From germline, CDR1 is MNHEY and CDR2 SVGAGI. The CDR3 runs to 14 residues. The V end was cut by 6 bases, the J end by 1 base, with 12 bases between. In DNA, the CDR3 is TGTGCCAGCAGCGTTAGGGGTGGGAACACTGAAGCTTTCTTT. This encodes CASSVRGGNTEAFF.

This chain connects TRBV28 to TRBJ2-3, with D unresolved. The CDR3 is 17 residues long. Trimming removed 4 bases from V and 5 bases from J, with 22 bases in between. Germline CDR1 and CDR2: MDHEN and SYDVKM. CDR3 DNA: TGTGCCAGCAGTTCCCCTGCCGGGTTTGGCATAAGAGATACGCAGTATTTT. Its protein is CASSSPAGFGIRDTQYF.

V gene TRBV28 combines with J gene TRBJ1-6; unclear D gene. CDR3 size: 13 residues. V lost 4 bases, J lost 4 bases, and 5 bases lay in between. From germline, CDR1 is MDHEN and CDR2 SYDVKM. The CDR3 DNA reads TGTGCCAGCAGTTGGGCATATAATTCACCCCTCCACTTT. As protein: CASSWAYNSPLHF.

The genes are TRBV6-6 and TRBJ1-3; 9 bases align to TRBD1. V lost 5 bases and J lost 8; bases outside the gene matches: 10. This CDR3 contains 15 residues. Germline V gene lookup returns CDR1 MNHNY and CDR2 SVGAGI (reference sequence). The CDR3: CASSIEQGARHTIYF. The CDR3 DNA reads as TGTGCCAGCAGTATAGAACAGGGGGCGCGTCACACCATATATTTT.

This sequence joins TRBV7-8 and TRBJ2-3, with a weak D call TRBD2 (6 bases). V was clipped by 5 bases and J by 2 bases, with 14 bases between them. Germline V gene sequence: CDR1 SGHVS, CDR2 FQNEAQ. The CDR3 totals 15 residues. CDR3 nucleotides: TGTGCCAGCAGCCCACTCGGGGGATTCACAGATACGCAGTATTTT. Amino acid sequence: CASSPLGGFTDTQYF.

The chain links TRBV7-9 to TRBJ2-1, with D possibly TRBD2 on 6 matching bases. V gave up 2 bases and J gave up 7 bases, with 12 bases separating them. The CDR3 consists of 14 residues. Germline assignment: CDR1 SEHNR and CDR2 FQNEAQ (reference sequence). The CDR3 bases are TGTGCCAGCAGCTTACGGGGGTCGGAGAATGAGCAGTTCTTC. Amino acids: CASSLRGSENEQFF.

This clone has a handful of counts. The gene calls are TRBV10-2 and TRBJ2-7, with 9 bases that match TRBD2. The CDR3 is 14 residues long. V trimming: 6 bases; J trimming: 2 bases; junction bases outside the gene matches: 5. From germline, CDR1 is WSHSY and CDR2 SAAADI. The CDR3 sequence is CASSLTSGPYEQYF. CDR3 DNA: TGCGCCAGCAGCCTGACTAGCGGACCCTACGAGCAGTACTTC.

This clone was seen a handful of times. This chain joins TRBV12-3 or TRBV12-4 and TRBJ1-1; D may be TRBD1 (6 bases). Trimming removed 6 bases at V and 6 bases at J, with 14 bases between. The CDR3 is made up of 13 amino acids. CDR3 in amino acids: CASSKGGPAEAFF. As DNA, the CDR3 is TGTGCCAGCAGCAAGGGGGGGCCGGCTGAAGCTTTCTTT.

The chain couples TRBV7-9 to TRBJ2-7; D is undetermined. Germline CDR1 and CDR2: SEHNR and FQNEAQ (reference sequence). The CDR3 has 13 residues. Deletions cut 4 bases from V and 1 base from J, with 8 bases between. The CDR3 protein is CASSSTDSYEQYF. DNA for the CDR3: TGTGCCAGCAGCTCCACAGATTCCTACGAGCAGTACTTC.

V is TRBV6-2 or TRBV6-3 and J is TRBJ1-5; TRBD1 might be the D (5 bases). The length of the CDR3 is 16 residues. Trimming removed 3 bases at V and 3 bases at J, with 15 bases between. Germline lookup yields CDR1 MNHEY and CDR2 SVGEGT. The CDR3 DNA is TGTGCCAGCAGTTATGTGGGGGGTAGGGTCAATCAGCCCCAGCATTTT. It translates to CASSYVGGRVNQPQHF.

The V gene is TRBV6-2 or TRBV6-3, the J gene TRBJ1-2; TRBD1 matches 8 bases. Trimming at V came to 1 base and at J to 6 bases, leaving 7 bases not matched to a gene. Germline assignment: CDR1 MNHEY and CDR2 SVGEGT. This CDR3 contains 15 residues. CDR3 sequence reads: CASSYFSGGANGYTF. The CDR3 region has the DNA TGTGCCAGCAGTTACTTCTCAGGGGGCGCGAATGGCTACACCTTC.

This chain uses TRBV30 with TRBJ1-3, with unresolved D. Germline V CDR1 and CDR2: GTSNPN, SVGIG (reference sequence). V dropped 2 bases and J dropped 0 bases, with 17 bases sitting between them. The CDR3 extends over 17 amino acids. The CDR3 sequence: CAWSTLLNLFSGNTIYF. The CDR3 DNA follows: TGTGCCTGGAGTACCCTACTAAACCTGTTCTCTGGAAACACCATATATTTT.

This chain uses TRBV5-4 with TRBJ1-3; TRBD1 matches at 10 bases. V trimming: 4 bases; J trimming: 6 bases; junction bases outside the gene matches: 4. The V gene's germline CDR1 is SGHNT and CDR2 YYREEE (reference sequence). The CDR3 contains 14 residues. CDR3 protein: CASSPGTGVNTIYF. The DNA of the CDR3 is TGTGCCAGCAGCCCCGGGACAGGGGTAAACACCATATATTTT.

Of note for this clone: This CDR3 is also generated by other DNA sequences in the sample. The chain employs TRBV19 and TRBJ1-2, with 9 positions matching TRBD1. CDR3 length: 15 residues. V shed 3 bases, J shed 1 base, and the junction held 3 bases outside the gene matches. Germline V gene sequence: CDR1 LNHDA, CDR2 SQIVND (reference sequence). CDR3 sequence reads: CASSIRTGDNYGYTF. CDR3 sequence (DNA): TGTGCCAGTAGTATCCGGACAGGGGATAACTATGGCTACACCTTC.

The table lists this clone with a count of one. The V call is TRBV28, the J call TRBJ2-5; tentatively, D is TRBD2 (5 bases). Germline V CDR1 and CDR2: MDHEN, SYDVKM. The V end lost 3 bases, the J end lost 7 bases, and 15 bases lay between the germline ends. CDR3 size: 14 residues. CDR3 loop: CASSFGAGSGTQYF. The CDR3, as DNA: TGTGCCAGCAGTTTCGGCGCTGGGAGTGGGACCCAGTACTTC.

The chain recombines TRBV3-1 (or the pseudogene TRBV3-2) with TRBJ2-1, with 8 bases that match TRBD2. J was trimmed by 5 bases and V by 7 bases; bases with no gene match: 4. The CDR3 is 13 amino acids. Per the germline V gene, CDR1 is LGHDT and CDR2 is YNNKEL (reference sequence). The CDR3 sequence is CASTGTSNNEQFF. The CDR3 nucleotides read TGTGCCAGCACCGGGACTAGTAACAATGAGCAGTTCTTC.

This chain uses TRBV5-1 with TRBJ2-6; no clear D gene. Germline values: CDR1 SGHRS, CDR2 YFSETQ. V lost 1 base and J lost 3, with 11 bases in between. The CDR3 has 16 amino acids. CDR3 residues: CASSLSRSGGANVLTF. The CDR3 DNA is TGCGCCAGCAGCTTGTCTAGGTCTGGTGGGGCCAACGTCCTGACTTTC. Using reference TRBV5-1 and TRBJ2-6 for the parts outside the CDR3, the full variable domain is KAGVTQTPRYLIKTRGQQVTLSCSPISGHRSVSWYQQTPGQGLQFLFEYFSETQRNKGNFPGRFSGRQFSNSRSEMNVSTLELGDSALYLCASSLSRSGGANVLTFGAGSRLTVL.

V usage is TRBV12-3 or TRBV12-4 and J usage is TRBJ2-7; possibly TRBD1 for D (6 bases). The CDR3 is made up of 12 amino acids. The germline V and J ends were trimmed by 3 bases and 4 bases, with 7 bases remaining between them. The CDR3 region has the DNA TGTGCCAGCAGTTTGAGGGGGTACGAGCAGTACTTC. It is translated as CASSLRGYEQYF.

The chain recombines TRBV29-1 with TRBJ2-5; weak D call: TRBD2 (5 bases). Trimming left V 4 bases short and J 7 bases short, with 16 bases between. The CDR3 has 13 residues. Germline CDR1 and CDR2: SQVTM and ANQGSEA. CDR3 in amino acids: CSVVAGVRGTQYF. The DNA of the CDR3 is TGCAGCGTTGTGGCTGGGGTCCGGGGGACCCAGTACTTC.

The chain's CDR3 is CASSPRGGMSSGNTIYF. DNA of the CDR3: TGTGCCAGCAGCCCTAGGGGCGGGATGAGCTCTGGAAACACCATATATTTT. The genes are TRBV7-2 and TRBJ1-3; TRBD1 might be the D (5 bases). V gave up 5 bases and J gave up 0 bases, with 17 bases separating them. This CDR3 has 17 residues. Germline-derived CDR1 and CDR2 are SGHTA and FQGNSA.

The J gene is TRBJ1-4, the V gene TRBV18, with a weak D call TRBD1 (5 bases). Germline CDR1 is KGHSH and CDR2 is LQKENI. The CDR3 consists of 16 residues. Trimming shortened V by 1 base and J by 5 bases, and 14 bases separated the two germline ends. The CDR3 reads CASSPLPGDGNEKLFF. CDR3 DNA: TGTGCCAGCTCACCACTGCCGGGGGACGGAAATGAAAAACTGTTTTTT.

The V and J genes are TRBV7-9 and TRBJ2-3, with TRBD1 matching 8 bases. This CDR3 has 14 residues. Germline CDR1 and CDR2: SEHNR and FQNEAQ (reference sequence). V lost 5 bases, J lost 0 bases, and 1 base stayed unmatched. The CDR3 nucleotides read TGTGCCAGCAGCCGGGACAGGAGCACAGATACGCAGTATTTT. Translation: CASSRDRSTDTQYF.

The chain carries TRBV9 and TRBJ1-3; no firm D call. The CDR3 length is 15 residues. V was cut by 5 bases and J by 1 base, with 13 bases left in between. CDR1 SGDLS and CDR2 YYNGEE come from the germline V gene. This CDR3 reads CASSAADTSGNTIYF. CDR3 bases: TGTGCCAGCAGTGCAGCGGATACGTCTGGAAACACCATATATTTT. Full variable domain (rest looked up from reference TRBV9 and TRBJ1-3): DSGVTQTPKHLITATGQRVTLRCSPRSGDLSVYWYQQSLDQGLQFLIQYYNGEERAKGNILERFSAQQFPDLHSELNLSSLELGDSALYFCASSAADTSGNTIYFGEGSWLTVV.

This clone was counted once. CDR3 nucleotide sequence: TGTGCCACCAGTGGTCGGGACAACTACGAGCAGTACTTC. It codes for CATSGRDNYEQYF. The V and J genes are TRBV24-1 and TRBJ2-7; TRBD1 might be the D (6 bases). The length of the CDR3 is 13 residues. V was pared by 5 bases and J by 3 bases, with 10 bases between. Germline V gives CDR1 KGHDR, CDR2 SFDVKD.